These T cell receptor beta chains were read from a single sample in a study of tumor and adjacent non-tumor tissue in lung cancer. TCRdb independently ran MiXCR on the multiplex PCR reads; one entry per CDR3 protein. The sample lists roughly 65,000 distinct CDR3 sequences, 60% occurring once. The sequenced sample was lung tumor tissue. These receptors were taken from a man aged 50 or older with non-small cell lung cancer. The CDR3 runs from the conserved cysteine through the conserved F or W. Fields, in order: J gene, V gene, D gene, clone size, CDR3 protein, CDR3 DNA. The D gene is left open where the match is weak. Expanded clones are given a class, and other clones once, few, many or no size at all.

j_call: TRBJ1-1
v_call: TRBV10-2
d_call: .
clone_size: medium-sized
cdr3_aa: CASSRTENTEAFF
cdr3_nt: TGCGCCAGCAGTCGGACAGAGAACACTGAAGCTTTCTTT

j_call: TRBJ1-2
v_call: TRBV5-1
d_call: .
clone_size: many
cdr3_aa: CASSSGQNYGYTF
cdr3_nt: TGCGCCAGCAGCTCCGGACAGAACTATGGCTACACCTTC

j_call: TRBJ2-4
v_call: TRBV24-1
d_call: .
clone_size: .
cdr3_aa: CATSDRGEGKNIQYF
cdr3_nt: TGTGCCACCAGTGATAGGGGGGAGGGCAAAAACATTCAGTACTTC

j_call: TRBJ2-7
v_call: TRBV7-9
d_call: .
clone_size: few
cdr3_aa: CASSPPPHSGRSYEQYF
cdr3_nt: TGTGCCAGCAGCCCACCGCCCCATTCTGGCAGATCCTACGAGCAGTACTTC

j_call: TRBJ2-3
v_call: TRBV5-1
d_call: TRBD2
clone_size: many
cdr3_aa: CASSSGPSTDTQYF
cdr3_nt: TGCGCCAGCTCTAGCGGGCCTAGCACAGATACGCAGTATTTT

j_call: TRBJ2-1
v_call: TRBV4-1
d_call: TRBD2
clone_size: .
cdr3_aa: CTSSPSTSGRNNEQFF
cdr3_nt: TGCACTAGCAGCCCAAGTACTAGCGGGAGGAACAATGAGCAGTTCTTC

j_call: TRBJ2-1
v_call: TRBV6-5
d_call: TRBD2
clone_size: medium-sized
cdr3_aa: CASSPPGGENEQFF
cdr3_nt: TGTGCCAGCAGTCCCCCCGGGGGGGAGAATGAGCAGTTCTTC

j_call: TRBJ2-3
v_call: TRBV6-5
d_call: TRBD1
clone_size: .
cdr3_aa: CASSPETGARTDMKYF
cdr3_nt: TGTGCCAGCAGTCCGGAGACAGGGGCTCGCACAGATATGAAGTATTTT

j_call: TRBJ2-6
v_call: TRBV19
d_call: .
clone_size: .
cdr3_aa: CASGISESGANVLTF
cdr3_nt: TGTGCCAGTGGTATCTCGGAATCTGGGGCCAACGTCCTGACTTTC

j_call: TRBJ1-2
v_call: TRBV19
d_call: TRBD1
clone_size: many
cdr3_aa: CASTGQATNYGYTF
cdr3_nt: TGTGCCAGCACGGGACAGGCGACTAACTATGGCTACACCTTC

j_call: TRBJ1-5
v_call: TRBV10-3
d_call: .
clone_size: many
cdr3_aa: CAISRNRDSNQPQHF
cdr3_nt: TGTGCCATCAGCCGCAACCGGGATAGCAATCAGCCCCAGCATTTT

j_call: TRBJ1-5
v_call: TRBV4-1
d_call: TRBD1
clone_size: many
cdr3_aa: CASSQDFRDRDPRPQHF
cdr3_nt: TGCGCCAGCAGCCAAGACTTCCGGGACAGGGACCCTCGCCCCCAGCATTTT

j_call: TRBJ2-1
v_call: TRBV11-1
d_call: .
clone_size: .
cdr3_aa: CASSLARRAVNEQFF
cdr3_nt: TGTGCCAGCAGCCTAGCGCGCCGGGCTGTCAATGAGCAATTCTTC

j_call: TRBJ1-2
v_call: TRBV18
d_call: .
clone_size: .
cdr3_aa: CASSPTVFDGYTF
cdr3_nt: TGTGCCAGCTCACCAACGGTTTTTGATGGCTACACCTTC

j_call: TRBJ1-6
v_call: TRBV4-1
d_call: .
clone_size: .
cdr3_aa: CVSSHPRGKCSPLHF
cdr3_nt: TGCGTCAGCAGTCACCCCAGGGGAAAGTGTTCACCCCTCCACTTT

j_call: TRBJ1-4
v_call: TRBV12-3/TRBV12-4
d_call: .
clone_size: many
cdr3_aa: CASSLMEEVEKLFF
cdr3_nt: TGTGCCAGCAGTTTGATGGAGGAGGTTGAAAAACTGTTTTTT

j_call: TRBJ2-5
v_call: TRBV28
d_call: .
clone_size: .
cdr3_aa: CASSFVGHETQYF
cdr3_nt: TGTGCCAGCAGTTTTGTGGGACACGAGACCCAGTACTTC

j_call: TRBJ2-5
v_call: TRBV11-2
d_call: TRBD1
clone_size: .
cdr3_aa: CANSPLDRGETQYF
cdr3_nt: TGTGCCAACAGCCCTTTAGACAGGGGAGAGACCCAGTACTTC

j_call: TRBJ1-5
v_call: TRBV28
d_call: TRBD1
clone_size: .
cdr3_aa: CASRWTGDGQPQHF
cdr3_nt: TGTGCCAGCAGGTGGACAGGGGATGGACAGCCCCAGCATTTT

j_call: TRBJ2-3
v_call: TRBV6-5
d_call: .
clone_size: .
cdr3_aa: CASNYSAGGADTQYF
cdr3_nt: TGTGCCAGCAATTACTCGGCCGGGGGAGCAGATACGCAGTATTTT

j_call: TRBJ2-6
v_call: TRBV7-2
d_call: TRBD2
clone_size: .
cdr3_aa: CTSSSGVAGPSAANVLTF
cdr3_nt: TGTACCAGCAGCTCAGGGGTAGCGGGACCCTCTGCGGCCAACGTCCTGACTTTC

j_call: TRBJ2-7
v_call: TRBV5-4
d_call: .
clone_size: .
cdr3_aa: CASSSPQGAYEQYF
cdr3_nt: TGTGCCAGCAGCTCCCCACAGGGCGCCTACGAGCAGTACTTC

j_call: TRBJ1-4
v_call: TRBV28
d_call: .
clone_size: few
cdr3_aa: CASSLSLGTNEKLFF
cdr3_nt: TGTGCCAGCAGTTTATCTCTGGGCACTAATGAAAAACTGTTTTTT

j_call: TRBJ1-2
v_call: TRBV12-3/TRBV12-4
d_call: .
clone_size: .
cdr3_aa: CASSRVGVTNYGYTF
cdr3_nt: TGTGCCAGCAGTCGGGTGGGGGTAACTAACTATGGCTACACCTTC

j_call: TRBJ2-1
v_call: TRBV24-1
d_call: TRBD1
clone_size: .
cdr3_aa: CATSDSTGIAHNEQFF
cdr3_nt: TGTGCCACCAGTGACTCGACAGGGATCGCCCACAATGAGCAGTTCTTC

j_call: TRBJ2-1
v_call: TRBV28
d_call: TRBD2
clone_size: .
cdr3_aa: CTGSFQRGLSYNEQFF
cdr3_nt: TGTACCGGCAGTTTCCAGCGGGGGCTCTCCTACAATGAGCAGTTCTTC

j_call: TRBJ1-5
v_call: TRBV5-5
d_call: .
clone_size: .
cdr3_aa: CASSLRDSNQPQQF
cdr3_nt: TGTGCCAGCAGCTTGAGGGATAGCAATCAGCCCCAGCAGTTT

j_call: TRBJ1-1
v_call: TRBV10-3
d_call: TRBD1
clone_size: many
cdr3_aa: CAISEQGGPEAFF
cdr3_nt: TGTGCCATCAGTGAACAGGGGGGACCTGAAGCTTTCTTT

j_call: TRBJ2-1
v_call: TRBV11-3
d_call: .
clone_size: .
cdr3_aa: CASSIEGKAVNEQFF
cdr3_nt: TGTGCCAGCAGCATAGAGGGCAAGGCTGTCAATGAGCAGTTCTTC

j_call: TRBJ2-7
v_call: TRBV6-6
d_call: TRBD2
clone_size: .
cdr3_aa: CASMNCGTIYEQYF
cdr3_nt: TGTGCCAGCATGAACTGCGGGACTATCTACGAGCAGTACTTC

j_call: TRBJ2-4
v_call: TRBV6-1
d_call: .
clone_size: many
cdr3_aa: CASSDGTGGSTAKNIQYF
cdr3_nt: TGTGCCAGCAGTGACGGCACAGGCGGCTCGACGGCCAAAAACATTCAGTACTTC

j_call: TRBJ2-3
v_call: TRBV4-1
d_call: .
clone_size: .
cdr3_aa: CASSQLSLRDPRTDTQYF
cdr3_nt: TGTGCCAGCAGCCAATTAAGCCTCCGGGACCCTCGCACAGATACGCAGTATTTT

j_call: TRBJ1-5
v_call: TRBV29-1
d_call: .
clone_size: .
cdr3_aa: CSVMGGQGQPKYF
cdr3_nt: TGCAGCGTGATGGGGGGGCAAGGTCAGCCCAAGTATTTT

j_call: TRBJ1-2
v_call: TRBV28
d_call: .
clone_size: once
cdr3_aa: CATSLLGPDYGYTF
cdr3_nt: TGTGCCACCAGTCTCCTGGGACCCGACTATGGCTACACCTTC

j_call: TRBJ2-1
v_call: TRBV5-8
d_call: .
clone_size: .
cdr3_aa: CASILVGRTYNEQFF
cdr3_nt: TGTGCCAGCATCTTGGTAGGTAGGACATACAATGAGCAGTTCTTC

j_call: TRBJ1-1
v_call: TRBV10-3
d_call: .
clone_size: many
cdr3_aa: CAIRAKSNTEAFF
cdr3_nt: TGTGCCATCCGGGCAAAGTCGAACACTGAAGCTTTCTTT

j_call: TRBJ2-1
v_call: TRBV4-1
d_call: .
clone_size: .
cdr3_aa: CASRRDRDYNEQLF
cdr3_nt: TGCGCCAGCAGACGGGATCGCGACTACAATGAGCAGCTCTTC

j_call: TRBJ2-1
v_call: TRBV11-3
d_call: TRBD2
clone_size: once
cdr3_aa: CASSFGSGNEQFF
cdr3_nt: TGTGCCAGCAGTTTCGGAAGCGGGAATGAACAGTTCTTC

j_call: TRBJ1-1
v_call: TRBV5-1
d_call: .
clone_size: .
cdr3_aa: CATSKRTAMNTEAFF
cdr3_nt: TGCGCCACCAGCAAAAGGACAGCCATGAACACTGAAGCTTTCTTT

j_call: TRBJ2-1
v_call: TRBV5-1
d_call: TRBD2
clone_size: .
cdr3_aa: CASSLGGGEYEQFF
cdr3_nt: TGCGCCAGCTCCCTCGGCGGGGGGGAGTATGAGCAGTTCTTC

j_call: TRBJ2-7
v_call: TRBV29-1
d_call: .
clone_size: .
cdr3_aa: CSVGGQYVQHF
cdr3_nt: TGCAGCGTTGGGGGGCAGTACGTGCAGCACTTC

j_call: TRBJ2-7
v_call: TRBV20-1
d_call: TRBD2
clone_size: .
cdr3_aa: CSARDAGGPTCSYEQYF
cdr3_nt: TGCAGTGCTAGAGATGCGGGGGGACCGACTTGCTCCTATGAGCAGTACTTC

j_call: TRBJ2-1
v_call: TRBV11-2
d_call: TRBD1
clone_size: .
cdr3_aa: CTSGLQGFQFF
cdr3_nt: TGTACCAGCGGCCTACAGGGGTTTCAGTTCTTC

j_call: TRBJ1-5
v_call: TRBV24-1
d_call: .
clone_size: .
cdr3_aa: CATSVGRAGTDTQHF
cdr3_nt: TGTGCCACCAGTGTGGGGAGGGCGGGCACAGATACGCAGCATTTT

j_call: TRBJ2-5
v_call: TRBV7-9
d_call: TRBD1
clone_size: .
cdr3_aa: CASSLPSGQGEVTQCF
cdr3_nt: TGTGCCAGCAGCTTACCGTCGGGACAGGGGGAGGTGACCCAGTGCTTC

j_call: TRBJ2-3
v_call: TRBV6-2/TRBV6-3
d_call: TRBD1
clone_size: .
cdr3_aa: CTSSYSGQGGNQPQYF
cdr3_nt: TGTACCAGCAGTTACTCAGGACAGGGAGGAAATCAGCCCCAGTATTTT

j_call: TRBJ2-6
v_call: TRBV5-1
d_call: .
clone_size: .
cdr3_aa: CASSLAGTTGANVLTF
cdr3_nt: TGCGCCAGCAGCTTGGCCGGTACTACTGGGGCCAACGTCCTGACTTTC

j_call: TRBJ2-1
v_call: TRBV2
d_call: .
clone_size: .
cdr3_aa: CASRWTWVGNEQFF
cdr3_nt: TGTGCCAGCAGATGGACATGGGTCGGCAATGAGCAGTTCTTC

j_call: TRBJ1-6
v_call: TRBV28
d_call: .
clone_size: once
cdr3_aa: CASSLAGMGFRF
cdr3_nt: TGTGCCAGCAGTTTAGCAGGGATGGGCTTCCGCTTT

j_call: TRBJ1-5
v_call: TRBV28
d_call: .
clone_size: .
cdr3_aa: CVSSLRGRGGNQPQHF
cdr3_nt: TGTGTCAGCAGTTTACGGGGGAGGGGAGGCAATCAGCCCCAGCATTTT

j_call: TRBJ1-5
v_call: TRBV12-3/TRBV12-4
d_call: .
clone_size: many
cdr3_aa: CASSLVAAGAQHF
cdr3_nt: TGTGCCAGCAGTTTGGTAGCGGCGGGGGCCCAGCATTTT

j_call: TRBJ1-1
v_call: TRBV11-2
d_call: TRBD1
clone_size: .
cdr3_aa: CARGSDRTEASF
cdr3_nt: TGTGCCAGGGGCTCGGACAGGACTGAAGCTTCCTTT

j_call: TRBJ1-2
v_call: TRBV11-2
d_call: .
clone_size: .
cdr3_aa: CASSLERGADYGYTF
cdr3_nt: TGTGCCAGTAGCTTAGAAAGGGGAGCTGACTATGGCTACACCTTC

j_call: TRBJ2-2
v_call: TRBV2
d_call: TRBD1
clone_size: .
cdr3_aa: CASSEGDRSLDTGELFF
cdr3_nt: TGTGCCAGCAGTGAAGGGGACAGATCTTTGGACACCGGGGAGCTGTTTTTT